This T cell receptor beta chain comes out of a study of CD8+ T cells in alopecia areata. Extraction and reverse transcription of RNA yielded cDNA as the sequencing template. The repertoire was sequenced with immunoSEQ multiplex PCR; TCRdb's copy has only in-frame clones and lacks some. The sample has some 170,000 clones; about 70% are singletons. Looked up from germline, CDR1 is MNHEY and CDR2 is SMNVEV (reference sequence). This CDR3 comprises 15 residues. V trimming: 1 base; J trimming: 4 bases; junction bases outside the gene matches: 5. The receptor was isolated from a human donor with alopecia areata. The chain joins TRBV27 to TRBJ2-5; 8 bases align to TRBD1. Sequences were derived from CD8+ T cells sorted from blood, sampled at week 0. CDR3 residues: CASSLFSGGGETQYF. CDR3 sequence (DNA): TGTGCCAGCAGTTTATTCTCAGGGGGCGGAGAGACCCAGTACTTC.